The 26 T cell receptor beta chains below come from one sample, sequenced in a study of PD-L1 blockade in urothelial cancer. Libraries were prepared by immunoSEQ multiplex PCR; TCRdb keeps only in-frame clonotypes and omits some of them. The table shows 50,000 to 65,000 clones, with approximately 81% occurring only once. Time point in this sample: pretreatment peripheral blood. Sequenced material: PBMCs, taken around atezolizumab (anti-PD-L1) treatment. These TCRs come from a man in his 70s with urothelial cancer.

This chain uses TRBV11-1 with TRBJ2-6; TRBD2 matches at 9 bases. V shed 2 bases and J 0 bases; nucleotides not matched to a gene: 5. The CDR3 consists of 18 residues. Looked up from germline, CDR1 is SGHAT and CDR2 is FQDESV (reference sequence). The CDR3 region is CASSLRLADYSGANVLTF. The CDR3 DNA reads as TGTGCCAGCAGCTTAAGACTAGCGGACTACTCTGGGGCCAACGTCCTGACTTTC.

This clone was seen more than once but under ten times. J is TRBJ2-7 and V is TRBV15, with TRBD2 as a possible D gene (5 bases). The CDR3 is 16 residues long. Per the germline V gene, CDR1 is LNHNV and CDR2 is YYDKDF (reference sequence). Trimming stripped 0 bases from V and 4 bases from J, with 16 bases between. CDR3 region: CATSRDLARGGYEQYF. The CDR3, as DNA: TGTGCCACCAGCAGAGATTTAGCTCGGGGTGGATACGAGCAGTACTTC.

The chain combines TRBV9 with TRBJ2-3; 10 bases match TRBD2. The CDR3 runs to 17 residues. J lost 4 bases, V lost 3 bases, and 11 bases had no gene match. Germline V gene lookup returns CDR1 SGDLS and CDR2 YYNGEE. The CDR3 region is CASSARDGLAGADTQYF. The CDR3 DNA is TGTGCCAGCAGCGCCAGAGATGGGCTAGCGGGAGCAGATACGCAGTATTTT.

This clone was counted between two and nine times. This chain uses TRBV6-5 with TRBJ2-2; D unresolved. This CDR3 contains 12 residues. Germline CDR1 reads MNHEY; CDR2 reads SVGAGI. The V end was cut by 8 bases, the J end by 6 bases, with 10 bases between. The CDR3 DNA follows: TGTGCCAGCCACCGCCGGGCCGGGGAGCTGTTTTTT. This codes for CASHRRAGELFF.

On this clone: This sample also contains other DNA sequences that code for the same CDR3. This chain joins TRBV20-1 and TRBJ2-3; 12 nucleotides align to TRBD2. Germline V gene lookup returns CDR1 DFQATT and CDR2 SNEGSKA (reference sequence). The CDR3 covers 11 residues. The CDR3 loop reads CRGLAGDTQYF. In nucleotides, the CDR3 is TGCAGGGGACTAGCGGGAGATACGCAGTATTTT.

CDR3 in DNA: TGTGCCTGGAGTGCTTCCGCGGGACCCTTCAATGAGCAGTTCTTC. It encodes CAWSASAGPFNEQFF. The genes are TRBV30 and TRBJ2-1; TRBD2 might be the D (6 bases). CDR3 length: 15 amino acids. The germline V and J ends were trimmed by 1 base and 6 bases, with 16 bases remaining between them. The germline CDR1 and CDR2 sequences are GTSNPN and SVGIG (reference sequence).

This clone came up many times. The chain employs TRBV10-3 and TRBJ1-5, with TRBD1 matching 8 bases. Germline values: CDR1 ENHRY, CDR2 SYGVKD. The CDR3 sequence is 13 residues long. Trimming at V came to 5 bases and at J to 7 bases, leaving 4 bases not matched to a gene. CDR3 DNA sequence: TGTGCCATCAGTCAGGGGGCAGGCCAGCCCCAGCATTTT. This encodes CAISQGAGQPQHF.

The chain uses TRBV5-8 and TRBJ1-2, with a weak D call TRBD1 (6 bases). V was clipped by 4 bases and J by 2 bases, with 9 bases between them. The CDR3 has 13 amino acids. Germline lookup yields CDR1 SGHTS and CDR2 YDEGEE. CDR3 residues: CASSPGQNYGYTF. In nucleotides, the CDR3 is TGTGCCAGCAGCCCTGGACAGAACTATGGCTACACCTTC. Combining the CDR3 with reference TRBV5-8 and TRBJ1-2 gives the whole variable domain EAGVTQSPTHLIKTRGQQATLRCSPISGHTSVYWYQQALGLGLQFLLWYDEGEERNRGNFPPRFSGRQFPNYSSELNVNALELEDSALYLCASSPGQNYGYTFGSGTRLTVV.

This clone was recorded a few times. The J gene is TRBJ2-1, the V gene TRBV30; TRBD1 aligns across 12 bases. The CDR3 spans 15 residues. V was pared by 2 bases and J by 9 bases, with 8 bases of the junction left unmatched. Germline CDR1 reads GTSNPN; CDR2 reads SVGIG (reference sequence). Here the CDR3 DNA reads TGTGCCTGGAGTAGGGACAGGGGGCGCGGGGGTGAGCAGTTCTTC. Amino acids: CAWSRDRGRGGEQFF.

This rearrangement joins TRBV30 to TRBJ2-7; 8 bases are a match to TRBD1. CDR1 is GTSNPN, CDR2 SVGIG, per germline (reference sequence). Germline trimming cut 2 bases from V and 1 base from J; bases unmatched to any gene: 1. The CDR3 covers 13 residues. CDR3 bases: TGTGCCTGGAGTTGGGACAGGTCCTACGAGCAGTACTTC. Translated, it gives CAWSWDRSYEQYF.

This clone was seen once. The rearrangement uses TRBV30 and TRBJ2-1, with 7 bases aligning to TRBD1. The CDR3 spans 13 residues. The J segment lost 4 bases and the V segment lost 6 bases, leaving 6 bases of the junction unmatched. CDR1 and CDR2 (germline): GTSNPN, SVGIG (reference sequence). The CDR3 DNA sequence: TGTGCCTGCATGGGACAGACATACAATGAGCAGTTCTTC. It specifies CACMGQTYNEQFF.

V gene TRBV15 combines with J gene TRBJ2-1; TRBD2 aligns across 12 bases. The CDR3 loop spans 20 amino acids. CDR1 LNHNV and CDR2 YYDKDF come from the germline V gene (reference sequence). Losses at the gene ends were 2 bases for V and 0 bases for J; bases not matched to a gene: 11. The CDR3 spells CATSRPRTSGNSLSYNEQFF. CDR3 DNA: TGTGCCACCAGCAGACCACGGACTAGCGGGAATAGTCTCTCCTACAATGAGCAGTTCTTC.

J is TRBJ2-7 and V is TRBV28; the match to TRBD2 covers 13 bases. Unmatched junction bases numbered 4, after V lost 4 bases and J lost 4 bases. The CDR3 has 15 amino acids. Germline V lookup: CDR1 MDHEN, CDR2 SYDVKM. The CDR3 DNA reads TGTGCCAGCAGTTCCTGGACTAGCGGGAGTTACGAGCAGTACTTC. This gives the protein CASSSWTSGSYEQYF.

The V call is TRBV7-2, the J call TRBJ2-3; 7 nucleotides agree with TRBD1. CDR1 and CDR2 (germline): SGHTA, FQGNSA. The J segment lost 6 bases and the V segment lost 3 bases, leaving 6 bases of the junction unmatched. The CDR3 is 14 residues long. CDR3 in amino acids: CASSLTGTLDTQYF. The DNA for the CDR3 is TGTGCCAGCAGCTTGACAGGGACGTTGGATACGCAGTATTTT.

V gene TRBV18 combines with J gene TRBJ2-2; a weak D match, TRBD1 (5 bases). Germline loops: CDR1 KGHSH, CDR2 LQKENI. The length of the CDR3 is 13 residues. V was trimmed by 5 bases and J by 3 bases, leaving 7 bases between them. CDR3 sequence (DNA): TGTGCCAGCTCAGACAGTCACACCGGGGAGCTGTTTTTT. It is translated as CASSDSHTGELFF.

This CDR3 is CASSPRQGSYNEQFF. The CDR3 coding sequence is TGTGCCAGCAGCCCCCGACAGGGCTCCTACAATGAGCAGTTCTTC. V is TRBV11-3 and J is TRBJ2-1; 7 nucleotides line up with TRBD1. The germline V gene encodes CDR1 SGHNT and CDR2 YENEEA. V lost 5 bases to trimming and J lost 0 bases; unmatched junction nucleotides: 4. CDR3 length equals 15 residues.

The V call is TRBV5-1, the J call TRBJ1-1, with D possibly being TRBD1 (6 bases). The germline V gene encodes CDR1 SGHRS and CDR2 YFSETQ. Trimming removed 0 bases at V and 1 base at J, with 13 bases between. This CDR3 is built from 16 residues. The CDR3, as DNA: TGCGCCAGCAGCTTGGTGGCAGGGGCGACGAACACTGAAGCTTTCTTT. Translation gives CASSLVAGATNTEAFF.

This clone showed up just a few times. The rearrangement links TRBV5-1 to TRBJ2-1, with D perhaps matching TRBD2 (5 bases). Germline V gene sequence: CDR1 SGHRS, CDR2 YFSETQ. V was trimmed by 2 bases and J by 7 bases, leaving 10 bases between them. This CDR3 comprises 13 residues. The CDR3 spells CASSFGPGNEQFF. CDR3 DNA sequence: TGCGCCAGCAGCTTTGGTCCGGGAAATGAGCAGTTCTTC.

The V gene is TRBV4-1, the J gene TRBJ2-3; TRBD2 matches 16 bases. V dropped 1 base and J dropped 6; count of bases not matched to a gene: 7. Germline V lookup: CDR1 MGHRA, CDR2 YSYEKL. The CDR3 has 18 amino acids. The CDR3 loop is CASSQGGLAGGPGDTQYF. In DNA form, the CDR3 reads TGCGCCAGCAGCCAAGGGGGACTAGCGGGAGGGCCTGGTGATACGCAGTATTTT.

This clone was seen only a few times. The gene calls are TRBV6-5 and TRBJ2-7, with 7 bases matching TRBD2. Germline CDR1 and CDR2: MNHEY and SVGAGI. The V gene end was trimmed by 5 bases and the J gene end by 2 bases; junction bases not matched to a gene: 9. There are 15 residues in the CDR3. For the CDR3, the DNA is TGTGCCAGCAGTCTATCTCAGGGAGGGCCCTACGAGCAGTACTTC. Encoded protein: CASSLSQGGPYEQYF.

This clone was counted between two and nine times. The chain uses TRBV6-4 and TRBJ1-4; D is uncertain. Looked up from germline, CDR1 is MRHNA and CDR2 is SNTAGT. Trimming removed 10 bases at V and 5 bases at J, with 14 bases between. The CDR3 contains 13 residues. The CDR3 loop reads CATPSRTNEKLFF. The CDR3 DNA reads TGTGCCACCCCTAGCCGGACGAATGAAAAACTGTTTTTT.

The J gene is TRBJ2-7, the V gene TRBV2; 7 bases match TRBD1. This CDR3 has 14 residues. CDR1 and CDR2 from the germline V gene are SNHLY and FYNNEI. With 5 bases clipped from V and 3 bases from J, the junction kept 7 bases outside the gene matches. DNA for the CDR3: TGTGCCAGCAGTATGCTGACAGGGAGCTACGAGCAGTACTTC. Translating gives CASSMLTGSYEQYF. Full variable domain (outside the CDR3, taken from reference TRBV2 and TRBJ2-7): EPEVTQTPSHQVTQMGQEVILRCVPISNHLYFYWYRQILGQKVEFLVSFYNNEISEKSEIFDDQFSVERPDGSNFTLKIRSTKLEDSAMYFCASSMLTGSYEQYFGPGTRLTVT.

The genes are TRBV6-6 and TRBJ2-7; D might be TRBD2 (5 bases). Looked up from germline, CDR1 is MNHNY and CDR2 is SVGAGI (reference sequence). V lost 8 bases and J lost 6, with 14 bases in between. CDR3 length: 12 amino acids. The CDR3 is CASWKRAGEQYF. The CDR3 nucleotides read TGTGCCAGCTGGAAGAGGGCCGGCGAGCAGTACTTC.

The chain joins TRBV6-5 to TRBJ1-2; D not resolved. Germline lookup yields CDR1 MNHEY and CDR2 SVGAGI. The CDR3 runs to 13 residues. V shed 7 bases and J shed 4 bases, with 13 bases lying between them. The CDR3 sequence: CASISPGLYGYTF. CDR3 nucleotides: TGTGCCAGCATAAGCCCAGGCCTCTATGGCTACACCTTC.

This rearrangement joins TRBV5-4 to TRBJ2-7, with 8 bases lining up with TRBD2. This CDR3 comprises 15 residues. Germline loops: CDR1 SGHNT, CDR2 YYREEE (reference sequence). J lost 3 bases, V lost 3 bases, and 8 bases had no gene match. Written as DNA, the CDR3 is TGTGCCAGCAGCTCCACAGGGACTAGATTCTACGAGCAGTACTTC. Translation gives CASSSTGTRFYEQYF.

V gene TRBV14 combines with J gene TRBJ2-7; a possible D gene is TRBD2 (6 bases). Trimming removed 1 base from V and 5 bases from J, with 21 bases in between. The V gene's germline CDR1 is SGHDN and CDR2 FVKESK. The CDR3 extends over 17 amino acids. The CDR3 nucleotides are TGTGCCAGCAGCCAAGGGACTACCCTATCCCGGCGACACGAGCAGTACTTC. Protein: CASSQGTTLSRRHEQYF. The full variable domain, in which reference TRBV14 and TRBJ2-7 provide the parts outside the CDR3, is EAGVTQFPSHSVIEKGQTVTLRCDPISGHDNLYWYRRVMGKEIKFLLHFVKESKQDESGMPNNRFLAERTGGTYSTLKVQPAELEDSGVYFCASSQGTTLSRRHEQYFGPGTRLTVT.